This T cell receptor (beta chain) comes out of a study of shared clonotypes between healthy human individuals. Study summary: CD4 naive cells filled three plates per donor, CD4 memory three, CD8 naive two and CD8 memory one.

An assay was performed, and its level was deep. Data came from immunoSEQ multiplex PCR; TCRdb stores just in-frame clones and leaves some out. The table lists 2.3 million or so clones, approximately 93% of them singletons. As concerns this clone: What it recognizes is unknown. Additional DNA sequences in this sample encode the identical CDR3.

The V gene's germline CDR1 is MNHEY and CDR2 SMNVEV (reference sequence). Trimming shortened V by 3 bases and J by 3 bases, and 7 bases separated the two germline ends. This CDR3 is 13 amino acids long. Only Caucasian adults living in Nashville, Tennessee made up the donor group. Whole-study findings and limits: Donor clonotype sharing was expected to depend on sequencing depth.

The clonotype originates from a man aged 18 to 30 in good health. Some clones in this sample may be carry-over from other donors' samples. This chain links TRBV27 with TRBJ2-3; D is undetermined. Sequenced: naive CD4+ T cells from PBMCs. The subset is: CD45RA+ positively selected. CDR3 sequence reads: CASSFMGTDTQYF. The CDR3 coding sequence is TGTGCCAGCAGTTTCATGGGAACAGATACGCAGTATTTT.